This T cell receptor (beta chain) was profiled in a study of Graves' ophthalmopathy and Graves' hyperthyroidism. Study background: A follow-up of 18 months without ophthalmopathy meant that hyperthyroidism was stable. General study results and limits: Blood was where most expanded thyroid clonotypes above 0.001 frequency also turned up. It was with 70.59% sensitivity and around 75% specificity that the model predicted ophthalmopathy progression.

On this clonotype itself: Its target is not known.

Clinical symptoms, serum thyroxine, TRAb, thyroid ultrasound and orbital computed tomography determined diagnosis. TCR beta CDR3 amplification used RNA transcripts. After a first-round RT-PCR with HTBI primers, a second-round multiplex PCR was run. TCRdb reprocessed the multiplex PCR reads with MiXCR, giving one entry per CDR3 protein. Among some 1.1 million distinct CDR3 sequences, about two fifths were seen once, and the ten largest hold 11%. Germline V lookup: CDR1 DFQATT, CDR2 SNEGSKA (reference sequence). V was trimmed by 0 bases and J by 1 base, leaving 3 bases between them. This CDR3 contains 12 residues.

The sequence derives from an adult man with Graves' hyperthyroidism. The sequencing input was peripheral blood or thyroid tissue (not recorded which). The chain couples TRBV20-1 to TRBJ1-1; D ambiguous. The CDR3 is CSAREPNTEAFF. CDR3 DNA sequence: TGCAGTGCTAGAGAGCCGAACACTGAAGCTTTCTTT.